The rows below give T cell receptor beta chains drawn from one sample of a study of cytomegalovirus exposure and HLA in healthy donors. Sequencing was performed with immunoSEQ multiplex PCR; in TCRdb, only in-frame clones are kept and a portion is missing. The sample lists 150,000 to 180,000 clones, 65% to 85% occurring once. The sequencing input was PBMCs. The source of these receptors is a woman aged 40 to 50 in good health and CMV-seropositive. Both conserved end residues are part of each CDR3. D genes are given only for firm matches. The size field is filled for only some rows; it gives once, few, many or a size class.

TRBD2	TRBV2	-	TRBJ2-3	TGTGCCAGCACTCTGGGACTAGCGGGCAGAGGGACAGATACGCAGTATTTT	CASTLGLAGRGTDTQYF
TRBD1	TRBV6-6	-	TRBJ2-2	TGTGCCAGCAGCCTCGGACAGGGGGCAACCGGGGAGCTGTTTTTT	CASSLGQGATGELFF
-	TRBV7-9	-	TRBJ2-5	TGTGCCAGCTTAAGGGACTCCCGCCAAGAGACCCAGTACTTC	CASLRDSRQETQYF
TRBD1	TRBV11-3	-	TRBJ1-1	TGTGCCAGCAGCTGGGCCAGGGGGAGCACTGAAGCTTTCTTT	CASSWARGSTEAFF
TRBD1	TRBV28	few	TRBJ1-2	TGTGCCAGCAGGGGGACAGGGACGAATGGCTACACCTTC	CASRGTGTNGYTF
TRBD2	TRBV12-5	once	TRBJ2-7	TGTGCTAGTGGTTGGGCCGGGACTAGCGGGAGAGAGGTGTACGAGCAGTACTTC	CASGWAGTSGREVYEQYF
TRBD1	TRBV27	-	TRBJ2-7	TGTGCCAGCAGTCCAAACCGGGACAGGGGTTACGAGCAGTACTTC	CASSPNRDRGYEQYF
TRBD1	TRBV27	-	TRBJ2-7	TGTGCCAGCAGTTCGGGACAGGGGGCCATCTACGAGCAGTACTTC	CASSSGQGAIYEQYF
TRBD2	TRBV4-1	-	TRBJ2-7	TGCGCCAGCAGCCAAGGCTCGGCTAGCGGGAGCTACGAGCAGTACTTC	CASSQGSASGSYEQYF
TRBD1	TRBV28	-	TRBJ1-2	TGTGCCACAGACAGGGATCCCTATGGCTACACCTTC	CATDRDPYGYTF
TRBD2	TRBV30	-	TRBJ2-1	TGTGCCTGGAGCCTTCTAGCGGGAGCTTACAATGAGCAGTTCTTC	CAWSLLAGAYNEQFF
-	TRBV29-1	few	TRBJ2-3	TGCAGCGTTTTTGGACAGCGCACAGATACGCAGTATTTT	CSVFGQRTDTQYF
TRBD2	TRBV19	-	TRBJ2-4	TGTGCCAGTAGTCCTATATTAGCGGGATTAACCAAAAACATTCAGTACTTC	CASSPILAGLTKNIQYF
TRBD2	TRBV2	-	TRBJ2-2	TGTGCCAGCAGTGAACTGACTAGCGGGCGGACCGGGGAGCTGTTTTTT	CASSELTSGRTGELFF
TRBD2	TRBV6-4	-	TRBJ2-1	TGTGCCAGCCTGTCCGAAAAGCGGGAGGGATCCTACAATGAGCAGTTCTTC	CASLSEKREGSYNEQFF
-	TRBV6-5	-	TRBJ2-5	TGTGCCAGCAGTTACTTAGGACAGGAGACCCAGTACTTC	CASSYLGQETQYF
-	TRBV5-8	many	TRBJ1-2	TGTGCCAGCAGCCTAGGGGACACCCCTGGCTACACCTTC	CASSLGDTPGYTF
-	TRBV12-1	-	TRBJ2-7	TGTGCCAGTTGGGTTTACAGTCCGTCCTACGAGCAGTACTTC	CASWVYSPSYEQYF
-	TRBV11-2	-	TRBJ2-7	TGTGCCAGCAGCTTCTTACAGCCATCCTACGAGCAGTACTTC	CASSFLQPSYEQYF
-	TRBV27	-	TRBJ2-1	TGTGCCAGCAGTTTATTGGCAGGATTGAGCTCCTACAATGAGCAGTTCTTC	CASSLLAGLSSYNEQFF
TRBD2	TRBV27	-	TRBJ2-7	TGTGCCAGCAGTGAATGGACTAGCGGGAGCTACGAGCAGTACTTC	CASSEWTSGSYEQYF
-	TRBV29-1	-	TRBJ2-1	TGCAGCGTTGATTGGACGGGAGCGAGGAATGAGCAGTTCTTC	CSVDWTGARNEQFF
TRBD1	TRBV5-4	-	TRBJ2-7	TGTGCCAGCACTTTTGGGACAGGGGGCTTCGACGAGCAGTACTTC	CASTFGTGGFDEQYF
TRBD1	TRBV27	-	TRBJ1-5	TGTGCCAGCAGTCTGGAAACAGGGGGCGGTCAGCCCCAGCATTTT	CASSLETGGGQPQHF
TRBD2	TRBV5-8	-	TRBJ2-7	TGTGCCAGCAGCTTGTTGGGGAGGACTAGTTCTTACGAGCAGTACTTC	CASSLLGRTSSYEQYF
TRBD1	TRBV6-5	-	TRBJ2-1	TGTGCCAGCAGCTTCGACAGGGGCGGCCAGACTGAGCAGTTCTTC	CASSFDRGGQTEQFF
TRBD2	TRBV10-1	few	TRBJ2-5	TGCGCCAGCAGTGAGAGCCTAGCGGGAGGGCCTAGCCAGACCCAGTACTTC	CASSESLAGGPSQTQYF